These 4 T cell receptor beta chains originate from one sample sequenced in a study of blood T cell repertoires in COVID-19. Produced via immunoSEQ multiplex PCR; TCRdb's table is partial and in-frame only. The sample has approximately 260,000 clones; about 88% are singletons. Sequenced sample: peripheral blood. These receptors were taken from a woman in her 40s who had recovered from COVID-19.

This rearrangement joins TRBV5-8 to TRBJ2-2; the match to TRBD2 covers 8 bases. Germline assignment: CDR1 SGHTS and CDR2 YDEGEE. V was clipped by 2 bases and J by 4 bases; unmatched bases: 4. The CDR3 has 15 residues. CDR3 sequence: CASSFSGSITGELFF. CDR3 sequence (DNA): TGTGCCAGCAGCTTCAGCGGGAGCATCACCGGGGAGCTGTTTTTT.

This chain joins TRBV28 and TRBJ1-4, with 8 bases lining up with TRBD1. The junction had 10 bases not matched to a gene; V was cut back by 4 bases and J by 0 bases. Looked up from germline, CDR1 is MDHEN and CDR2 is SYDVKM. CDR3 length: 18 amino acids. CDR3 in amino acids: CASSSYDRGSATNEKLFF. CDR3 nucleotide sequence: TGTGCCAGCAGTTCCTACGACAGGGGATCCGCAACTAATGAAAAACTGTTTTTT.

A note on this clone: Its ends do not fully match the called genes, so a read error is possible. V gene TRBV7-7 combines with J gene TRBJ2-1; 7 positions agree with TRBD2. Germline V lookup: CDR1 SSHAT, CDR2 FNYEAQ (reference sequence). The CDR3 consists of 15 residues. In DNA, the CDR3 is TGTGCTAGCAGCTCCACTGATCTATCTAGCGGCCGACAGTTCTTC. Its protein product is CASSSTDLSSGRQFF.

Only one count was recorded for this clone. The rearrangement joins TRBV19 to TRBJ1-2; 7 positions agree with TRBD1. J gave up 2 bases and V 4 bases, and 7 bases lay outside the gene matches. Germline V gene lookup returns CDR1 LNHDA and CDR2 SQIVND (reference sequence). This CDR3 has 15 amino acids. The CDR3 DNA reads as TGTGCCAGTAGTAACGCCGGGACAGACAACTATGGCTACACCTTC. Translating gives CASSNAGTDNYGYTF. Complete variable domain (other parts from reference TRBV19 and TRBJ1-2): DGGITQSPKYLFRKEGQNVTLSCEQNLNHDAMYWYRQDPGQGLRLIYYSQIVNDFQKGDIAEGYSVSREKKESFPLTVTSAQKNPTAFYLCASSNAGTDNYGYTFGSGTRLTVV.